This record concerns one TCR beta chain sequence. At one of its ends the junction is not consistent with the germline gene, which may arise from a read error. Exclusions: uncontrolled infection, other autoimmune disease, pregnancy, lactation. This entry belongs to a study of T cells in Graves' hyperthyroidism and ophthalmopathy. About the study: It was at initial diagnosis, before any treatment, that peripheral blood was collected.

Germline V gene data show CDR1 as SEHNR and CDR2 as FQNEAQ (reference sequence). The CDR3 consists of 17 residues. TCR beta CDR3 regions were amplified from RNA. The TCR CDR3 first-round RT-PCR relied on the HTBI primer set. TCRdb recomputed calls from the multiplex PCR reads with MiXCR, one row per CDR3 protein. The data show about 210,000 distinct CDR3 sequences, with 17% seen just once and around 52% held by the top ten. The sequence came from a man aged 50 to 59 with Graves' hyperthyroidism. Sequencing used blood. The rearrangement joins TRBV7-9 to TRBJ2-7; 10 bases match TRBD2. In DNA, the CDR3 is TGCGCCAGCAGCCAACTTCTGAGCGGGAGGGATAACTACGAGCAGTACTTC. Its protein product is CASSQLLSGRDNYEQYF.